This T cell receptor beta chain derives from a study of blood T cells in healthy people across ages (dated by TCRdb to between 2014 and 2016). Looking at the study overall: In model experiments, template switching captured about one uniquely barcoded TCR beta cDNA molecule for every two T cells. Age-related changes in TCR beta repertoire diversity were measured in the study by deep sequencing normalized with unique cDNA molecular identifiers. Four age groups were formed from the donors: young (average approximately 17 years), middle-aged (roughly 38), aged (under 70) and long-lived (less than 85). To avoid experimental bias, donors of different ages were spread randomly across the sequencing lanes. Two additional independent replicas of 1 million unique cDNA reads from the same blood draw were analyzed for two donors (one aged 18 to 30 and one aged 80 or older).

On the study overall, not on this receptor specifically: Because donor CMV infection status was unknown, age-related changes in expanded clonotypes were potentially confounded. There was a strong correlation between observed TCR beta diversity and the percentage of naive T cells measured by flow cytometry. Compared with the aged group, the long-lived group had more naive CD4+ T cells, fewer expanded clones and increased TCR diversity, a pattern suggesting age selection. Because profiling used bulk unsorted PBMCs, naive and antigen-experienced compartments could not be compared conclusively. Observed TCR beta diversity per million T cells fell roughly linearly with age, and a significant reduction was already apparent by age about 36. Estimates of total diversity from one million sequenced T cells were regarded as lower bounds and underestimates.

The roughly 37 donors, aged about 6 to 95 years, were systemically healthy Caucasian individuals from Russia. Approximately 10 milliliters of peripheral blood were collected from each donor into EDTA-treated Vacutainer tubes. Ficoll-Paque density-gradient centrifugation was used to isolate PBMCs, with at least 6.5 million per sample. Total RNA, at least 6 micrograms per sample, was extracted from PBMCs with Trizol reagent. Naive CD45RAhigh/CD27high T cell percentages were measured by flow cytometry on a PBMC aliquot from every donor. This clonotype was picked up a small number of times. The antigen this receptor binds is unknown. Within one base of it there is no much larger clone, and no base qualities were kept. Libraries were constructed by 5' RACE. The sequencer was an Illumina HiSeq 2500. A second PCR of roughly 7 to 12 cycles was run with a J-beta primer mix and a sample-barcoded 5' primer. A unique molecular identifier was introduced onto each TCR beta cDNA molecule by a template-switch 5' adaptor carrying 12 random nucleotides. Each sample yielded at least 2.5 million CDR3-containing paired-end reads. First-strand cDNA was synthesized from all RNA with the Mint cDNA synthesis kit, primed by a TRBC-specific oligonucleotide. After uracil-DNA glycosylase treatment, a first 18-cycle PCR used universal primers M1SS and BC2_uni_R on all cDNA. The original pipeline was this. Normalization of each sample was performed by random selection of 1 million high-quality reads, each carrying a distinct molecular identifier. Instead of being binned into consensus sequences, reads with shared molecular identifiers were discarded. MiTCR, set to a Q25 quality threshold and the strictest error-elimination algorithm, was used for CDR3 identification, clonotype clustering and error correction. Lower-bound total TCR beta diversity was estimated with a nonparametric unseen species model using Euler transformation. TCRdb reworked the public reads: Q25 trimming with fastp, MiXCR clone assembly, productive beta chains retained. Every distinct CDR3 protein forms one entry, paired with its most common genes and DNA. These V and J calls derive from TCRdb rather than the authors' analysis. The sample data list 1.5 million to 1.9 million distinct CDR3 sequences, and roughly 43% of these were observed just once. The top ten hold 4% of the sample.

In the germline V gene (reference sequence), CDR1 corresponds to DFQATT and CDR2 to SNEGSKA. The CDR3 goes from the cysteine to the phenylalanine over 14 residues. Only CDR3 DNA is held: 42 bases, read in frame from base 1. Relative to germline, V is 7 bases shorter and J is 3 bases shorter, with 19 bases between their ends. The sequenced material came from blood. The sequence joins TRBV20-1 to TRBJ2-7; perhaps TRBD1 is the D gene, with 5 bases matching. The receptor was derived from a woman aged 18-29 years in good health. The DNA is TGCAGTGTCCAACCAGGGATCGCCAACTACGAGCAGTACTTC. It encodes CSVQPGIANYEQYF.